These 30 T cell receptor beta chains share one sample of origin, sequenced in a study of OX40 agonist ivuxolimab in advanced cancers. Only in-frame clones appear in the TCRdb table, and some are missing; sequencing was by immunoSEQ multiplex PCR. The data contain fewer than 65,000 clones, around 89% of them singletons. The sequencing used CD4+ or CD8+ T cells sorted from blood, collected in a trial of the OX40 agonist ivuxolimab. The receptors here all came from an adult with an advanced solid tumor such as melanoma, head and neck, liver or kidney cancer.

The chain carries TRBV4-3 and TRBJ2-1; the match to TRBD2 covers 8 bases. The CDR3 consists of 16 residues. The V and J ends lost 4 bases and 2 bases, in that order; junction bases with no gene match: 7. The germline gives CDR1 LGHNA, CDR2 YSLEER. CDR3 sequence reads: CASSRQLAVAYNEQFF. The CDR3 nucleotides are TGCGCCAGCAGCCGACAACTAGCGGTCGCCTACAATGAGCAGTTCTTC.

This clone was detected once. The CDR3 coding sequence is TGTGCCAGCAGTTATACAGGGGCCCAAGAGACCCAGTACTTC. It specifies CASSYTGAQETQYF. This chain joins TRBV6-5 and TRBJ2-5; 7 bases match TRBD1. The CDR3 spans 14 residues. Germline CDR1 reads MNHEY; CDR2 reads SVGAGI. V was pared by 3 bases and J by 1 base, with 2 bases of the junction left unmatched.

The chain employs TRBV7-9 and TRBJ2-7, with D possibly being TRBD1 (6 bases). There are 15 residues in the CDR3. Deletions cut 5 bases from V and 2 bases from J, with 16 bases between. Germline V gene data show CDR1 as SEHNR and CDR2 as FQNEAQ (reference sequence). CDR3: CASSLGTSAPYEQYF. CDR3 coding DNA: TGTGCCAGCAGCCTTGGGACAAGTGCCCCCTACGAGCAGTACTTC. The full variable domain, in which reference TRBV7-9 and TRBJ2-7 provide the parts outside the CDR3, is DTGVSQNPRHKITKRGQNVTFRCDPISEHNRLYWYRQTLGQGPEFLTYFQNEAQLEKSRLLSDRFSAERPKGSFSTLEIQRTEQGDSAMYLCASSLGTSAPYEQYFGPGTRLTVT.

This clone appeared a single time. The V call is TRBV18, the J call TRBJ1-1; TRBD1 might be the D (5 bases). The CDR3 length is 13 residues. CDR1 is KGHSH, CDR2 LQKENI, per germline. The V end was cut by 4 bases, the J end by 3 bases, with 9 bases between. DNA of the CDR3: TGTGCCAGCTCACGCAGCAGGGACACTGAAGCTTTCTTT. It encodes CASSRSRDTEAFF. Full variable domain (missing parts from reference TRBV18 and TRBJ1-1): NAGVMQNPRHLVRRRGQEARLRCSPMKGHSHVYWYRQLPEEGLKFMVYLQKENIIDESGMPKERFSAEFPKEGPSILRIQQVVRGDSAAYFCASSRSRDTEAFFGQGTRLTVV.

This clone was seen a single time. This chain links TRBV18 with TRBJ1-2, with D maybe TRBD1 (6 bases). Germline V gene data show CDR1 as KGHSH and CDR2 as LQKENI. The CDR3 has 13 residues. V shed 5 bases and J shed 8 bases, with 15 bases lying between them. The CDR3 DNA follows: TGTGCCAGCTCATCACAGGGACAAACGGGCTACACCTTC. This sequence encodes CASSSQGQTGYTF.

The J gene is TRBJ1-5, the V gene TRBV18, with D hard to call. Germline CDR1 reads KGHSH; CDR2 reads LQKENI. The CDR3 is 14 residues long. V was shortened by 0 bases and J by 0 bases, with 3 bases between the two germline ends. The CDR3 sequence is CASSPPDSNQPQHF. The CDR3 bases are TGTGCCAGCTCACCACCGGATAGCAATCAGCCCCAGCATTTT. Together with reference TRBV18 and TRBJ1-5, the CDR3 gives the full variable domain: NAGVMQNPRHLVRRRGQEARLRCSPMKGHSHVYWYRQLPEEGLKFMVYLQKENIIDESGMPKERFSAEFPKEGPSILRIQQVVRGDSAAYFCASSPPDSNQPQHFGDGTRLSIL.

This chain joins TRBV27 and TRBJ2-2; D perhaps matches TRBD1 (6 bases). This CDR3 has 19 amino acids. V lost 0 bases and J 1 base, leaving 18 bases between the germline ends. Germline CDR1 reads MNHEY; CDR2 reads SMNVEV (reference sequence). CDR3 nucleotides: TGTGCCAGCAGTTTATCGGATCCCTGGGGGCAGGGGAACACCGGGGAGCTGTTTTTT. Protein sequence: CASSLSDPWGQGNTGELFF.

This clone was counted once. V usage is TRBV7-9 and J usage is TRBJ2-2; D remains ambiguous. Germline V gene lookup returns CDR1 SEHNR and CDR2 FQNEAQ (reference sequence). This CDR3 spans 14 amino acids. V dropped 4 bases and J dropped 9 bases, with 15 bases sitting between them. CDR3 protein: CASSSGSATRELFF. The CDR3 bases are TGTGCCAGCAGCTCCGGGTCGGCAACCCGGGAGCTGTTTTTT. Combining the CDR3 with reference TRBV7-9 and TRBJ2-2 gives the whole variable domain DTGVSQNPRHKITKRGQNVTFRCDPISEHNRLYWYRQTLGQGPEFLTYFQNEAQLEKSRLLSDRFSAERPKGSFSTLEIQRTEQGDSAMYLCASSSGSATRELFFGEGSRLTVL.

This chain links TRBV11-1 with TRBJ2-3, with 8 bases aligning to TRBD1. The CDR3 has 14 residues. With 5 bases clipped from V and 4 bases from J, the junction kept 5 bases outside the gene matches. Germline values: CDR1 SGHAT, CDR2 FQDESV (reference sequence). CDR3 in amino acids: CASSIDRGSDTQYF. CDR3 in DNA: TGTGCCAGCAGCATAGACAGGGGTTCAGATACGCAGTATTTT. Using reference TRBV11-1 and TRBJ2-3 for the parts outside the CDR3, the full variable domain is EAEVAQSPRYKITEKSQAVAFWCDPISGHATLYWYRQILGQGPELLVQFQDESVVDDSQLPKDRFSAERLKGVDSTLKIQPAELGDSAMYLCASSIDRGSDTQYFGPGTRLTVL.

The J gene is TRBJ2-7, the V gene TRBV7-3; D is unclear. V was pared by 1 base and J by 12 bases, with 19 bases between. Germline V gene data show CDR1 as SGHTA and CDR2 as FQGTGA. The CDR3 contains 14 residues. Here the CDR3 DNA reads TGTGCCAGCAGCTTAAACAGCCCCTCCTACGTGCTGTACTTC. Encoded protein: CASSLNSPSYVLYF.

This clone was seen a few times. The chain employs TRBV28 and TRBJ2-7; perhaps TRBD2 as D (6 bases). CDR3 length: 14 residues. Germline V CDR1 and CDR2: MDHEN, SYDVKM. V gave up 3 bases and J gave up 1 base, with 10 bases separating them. The CDR3 spells CASSFSSGSYEQYF. CDR3 coding DNA: TGTGCCAGCAGTTTTTCAAGCGGGTCCTACGAGCAGTACTTC.

This chain links TRBV28 with TRBJ1-1, with 11 bases matching TRBD1. CDR1 MDHEN and CDR2 SYDVKM come from the germline V gene. Trimming took 3 bases from V and 5 from J; bases not matched to a gene: 5. This CDR3 spans 15 amino acids. CDR3 residues: CASSFRDRGRTEAFF. DNA for the CDR3: TGTGCCAGCAGTTTCCGGGACAGGGGGAGGACTGAAGCTTTCTTT. Supplemented by reference TRBV28 and TRBJ1-1, the full variable domain reads DVKVTQSSRYLVKRTGEKVFLECVQDMDHENMFWYRQDPGLGLRLIYFSYDVKMKEKGDIPEGYSVSREKKERFSLILESASTNQTSMYLCASSFRDRGRTEAFFGQGTRLTVV.

The chain links TRBV2 to TRBJ2-5; D remains unclear. The germline V gene encodes CDR1 SNHLY and CDR2 FYNNEI. V dropped 6 bases and J dropped 0 bases, with 11 bases sitting between them. The CDR3 runs to 14 residues. The CDR3 sequence: CASSTTQYQETQYF. Here the CDR3 DNA reads TGTGCCAGCAGCACAACACAGTACCAAGAGACCCAGTACTTC.

CDR3 coding DNA: TGTGCCAGCAAACGATTGTCGGGGGAAAACACAGATACGCAGTATTTT. It yields the protein CASKRLSGENTDTQYF. This chain links TRBV6-4 with TRBJ2-3, with a tentative D call TRBD2 (6 bases). CDR1 and CDR2 (germline): MRHNA, SNTAGT. V dropped 7 bases and J dropped 2 bases, with 19 bases sitting between them. The CDR3 has 16 residues.

The chain joins TRBV5-6 to TRBJ1-1; 9 bases are shared with TRBD1. The length of the CDR3 is 13 residues. V shed 4 bases, J shed 5 bases, and the junction held 3 bases outside the gene matches. Germline CDR1 is SGHDT and CDR2 is YYEEEE. The CDR3 bases are TGTGCCAGCAGCCCAGGGACAGGGACTGAAGCTTTCTTT. Protein sequence: CASSPGTGTEAFF.

This chain links TRBV27 with TRBJ2-1; TRBD2 matches at 10 bases. V trimming: 3 bases; J trimming: 10 bases; junction bases outside the gene matches: 12. The CDR3 runs to 16 residues. Germline lookup yields CDR1 MNHEY and CDR2 SMNVEV (reference sequence). DNA for the CDR3: TGTGCCAGCAGTTTCTCCCGCCCAGCGGGAGGGGTGGAGCAGTTCTTC. Its protein is CASSFSRPAGGVEQFF.

The rearrangement uses TRBV20-1 and TRBJ1-2; TRBD1 is a possible D gene (5 bases). Trimming took off 3 bases at V and 8 bases at J, with 10 bases between the two ends. Germline V gene sequence: CDR1 DFQATT, CDR2 SNEGSKA (reference sequence). The CDR3 totals 11 residues. CDR3: CSARGRSGYTF. CDR3 sequence (DNA): TGCAGTGCTAGGGGGCGGTCGGGCTACACCTTC.

This chain links TRBV7-2 with TRBJ2-7; 9 bases match TRBD2. The germline V gene has CDR1 SGHTA and CDR2 FQGNSA. The V and J ends lost 0 bases and 1 base, in that order; junction bases with no gene match: 4. The CDR3 contains 16 residues. As DNA, the CDR3 is TGTGCCAGCAGCTTAGCGGGCAGCGGGAGGTCCTACGAGCAGTACTTC. Translating gives CASSLAGSGRSYEQYF.

A note on this clone: This CDR3 is also generated by other DNA sequences in the sample. This chain links TRBV18 with TRBJ2-5; 7 bases fit TRBD1. Trimming cost V 1 base and J 1 base; bases outside gene matches: 3. Germline CDR1 KGHSH, CDR2 LQKENI. This CDR3 region has 15 residues. DNA of the CDR3: TGTGCCAGCTCACCACGGACAGGCCCCCAAGAGACCCAGTACTTC. Translating gives CASSPRTGPQETQYF. Filled out from reference TRBV18 and TRBJ2-5, the complete variable domain reads NAGVMQNPRHLVRRRGQEARLRCSPMKGHSHVYWYRQLPEEGLKFMVYLQKENIIDESGMPKERFSAEFPKEGPSILRIQQVVRGDSAAYFCASSPRTGPQETQYFGPGTRLLVL.

As to this clone: One junction end disagrees with the germline gene, perhaps due to a read error. V usage is TRBV7-3 and J usage is TRBJ2-7; D not certain. The CDR3 loop spans 14 amino acids. Germline-derived CDR1 and CDR2 are SGHTA and FQGTGA. CDR3 coding DNA: TGTGCCAGCAGTTTAACCGCGGCGGCCCACGAGCAGTACTTC. Translation: CASSLTAAAHEQYF. The variable domain in full, with the rest retrieved from reference TRBV7-3 and TRBJ2-7, is GAGVSQTPSNKVTEKGKYVELRCDPISGHTALYWYRQSLGQGPEFLIYFQGTGAADDSGLPNDRFFAVRPEGSVSTLKIQRTERGDSAVYLCASSLTAAAHEQYFGPGTRLTVT.

This rearrangement joins TRBV5-1 to TRBJ2-1; the D gene is possibly TRBD1 (7 bases). V was clipped by 5 bases and J by 0 bases, with 15 bases between them. This CDR3 comprises 16 residues. Germline lookup yields CDR1 SGHRS and CDR2 YFSETQ. The CDR3 DNA follows: TGCGCCAGCAGAATAGCGGAGGGGGCCTCCTACAATGAGCAGTTCTTC. This codes for CASRIAEGASYNEQFF. Looking up the rest from reference TRBV5-1 and TRBJ2-1 gives the full variable domain: KAGVTQTPRYLIKTRGQQVTLSCSPISGHRSVSWYQQTPGQGLQFLFEYFSETQRNKGNFPGRFSGRQFSNSRSEMNVSTLELGDSALYLCASRIAEGASYNEQFFGPGTRLTVL.

V is TRBV11-1 and J is TRBJ1-2, with unresolved D. CDR1 is SGHAT, CDR2 FQDESV, per germline (reference sequence). Deletions cut 5 bases from V and 7 bases from J, with 8 bases between. This CDR3 has 11 amino acids. DNA of the CDR3: TGTGCCAGCAGCCCCGGGGTTGGCTACACCTTC. It yields the protein CASSPGVGYTF.

V usage is TRBV15 and J usage is TRBJ2-3; 12 bases match TRBD1. J gave up 4 bases and V 3 bases, and 2 bases lay outside the gene matches. This CDR3 comprises 15 residues. The germline V gene has CDR1 LNHNV and CDR2 YYDKDF (reference sequence). Here the CDR3 DNA reads TGTGCCACCAGCAGGGGACAGGGGGCTGCAGATACGCAGTATTTT. This codes for CATSRGQGAADTQYF.

The rearrangement joins TRBV5-1 to TRBJ2-5; the D is unclear. The CDR3 loop spans 11 amino acids. Between the trimmed V and J ends, which lost 4 bases and 1 base, there was a span of 2 bases. Per germline, CDR1 SGHRS and CDR2 YFSETQ. The CDR3: CASSAQETQYF. CDR3 DNA sequence: TGCGCCAGCAGCGCCCAAGAGACCCAGTACTTC. Full variable domain (missing parts from reference TRBV5-1 and TRBJ2-5): KAGVTQTPRYLIKTRGQQVTLSCSPISGHRSVSWYQQTPGQGLQFLFEYFSETQRNKGNFPGRFSGRQFSNSRSEMNVSTLELGDSALYLCASSAQETQYFGPGTRLLVL.

V gene TRBV18 combines with J gene TRBJ1-2, with D perhaps TRBD1 (5 bases). V was pared by 2 bases and J by 8 bases, with 12 bases between. The CDR3 extends over 13 amino acids. CDR1 is KGHSH and CDR2 is LQKENI in the germline V gene. The CDR3 spells CASSPIQEGGYTF. The CDR3 DNA reads TGTGCCAGCTCACCAATTCAGGAGGGGGGCTACACCTTC. The entire variable domain, with the rest obtained from reference TRBV18 and TRBJ1-2, is as follows: NAGVMQNPRHLVRRRGQEARLRCSPMKGHSHVYWYRQLPEEGLKFMVYLQKENIIDESGMPKERFSAEFPKEGPSILRIQQVVRGDSAAYFCASSPIQEGGYTFGSGTRLTVV.

The CDR3 DNA reads as TGTGCCAGCTCACCTCGGGGGCCGGGTGATGAAAAACTGTTTTTT. Residues: CASSPRGPGDEKLFF. The genes are TRBV18 and TRBJ1-4, with D perhaps matching TRBD1 (6 bases). The CDR3 has 15 residues. Germline V CDR1 and CDR2: KGHSH, LQKENI. V was pared by 3 bases and J by 6 bases, with 14 bases between.

The chain links TRBV9 to TRBJ2-7; 11 bases line up with TRBD1. Germline lookup yields CDR1 SGDLS and CDR2 YYNGEE. The CDR3 spans 16 residues. V lost 0 bases to trimming and J lost 5 bases; unmatched junction nucleotides: 7. The CDR3 DNA follows: TGTGCCAGCAGCGTAGCTGGACAGGGGGCGTCTAACGAGCAGTACTTC. Its protein product is CASSVAGQGASNEQYF. Supplemented by reference TRBV9 and TRBJ2-7, the full variable domain reads DSGVTQTPKHLITATGQRVTLRCSPRSGDLSVYWYQQSLDQGLQFLIQYYNGEERAKGNILERFSAQQFPDLHSELNLSSLELGDSALYFCASSVAGQGASNEQYFGPGTRLTVT.

About this clone itself: Compared with germline, one end of the junction differs, possibly owing to a read error. The rearrangement uses TRBV19 and TRBJ2-1; maybe TRBD1 (5 bases). Germline CDR1 and CDR2: LNHDA and SQIVND (reference sequence). The CDR3 sequence is 13 residues long. The CDR3 reads CASSNTDSNKQFF. The CDR3 DNA sequence: TGTGCCAGTAGCAACACTGACAGCAATAAGCAGTTCTTC.

The chain couples TRBV6-5 to TRBJ1-1; tentatively, D is TRBD1 (6 bases). V dropped 6 bases and J dropped 0 bases, with 8 bases sitting between them. The CDR3 length is 13 residues. Germline CDR1 is MNHEY and CDR2 is SVGAGI. DNA for the CDR3: TGTGCCAGCAGGAGGACAGTGAACACTGAAGCTTTCTTT. Translating gives CASRRTVNTEAFF.

The V gene is TRBV5-4, the J gene TRBJ2-7; D uncertain. Germline CDR1 and CDR2: SGHNT and YYREEE (reference sequence). CDR3 size: 15 residues. V lost 0 bases to trimming and J lost 5 bases, with 15 bases between them. CDR3 residues: CASSLGIGKVNEQYF. The CDR3 DNA sequence: TGTGCCAGCAGCTTGGGAATAGGGAAAGTTAACGAGCAGTACTTC.